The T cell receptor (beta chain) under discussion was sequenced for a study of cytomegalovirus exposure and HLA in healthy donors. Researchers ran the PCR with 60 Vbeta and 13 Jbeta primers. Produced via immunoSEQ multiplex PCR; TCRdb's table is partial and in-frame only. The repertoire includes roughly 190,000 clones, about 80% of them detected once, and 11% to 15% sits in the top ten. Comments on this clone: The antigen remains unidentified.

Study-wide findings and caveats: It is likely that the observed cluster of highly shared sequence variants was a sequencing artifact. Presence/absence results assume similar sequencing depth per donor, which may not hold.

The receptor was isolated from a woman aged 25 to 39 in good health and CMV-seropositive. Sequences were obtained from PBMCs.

The CDR3 region has the DNA TGTGCCAGCAGCTTAGGGCAGGGGACTGAAGCTTTCTTT. It yields the protein CASSLGQGTEAFF. The V and J genes are TRBV11-3 and TRBJ1-1; D may be TRBD1 (6 bases). Germline loops: CDR1 SGHNT, CDR2 YENEEA. The CDR3 runs to 13 residues. V lost 1 base, J lost 5 bases, and 8 bases lay in between.